The source of this T cell receptor (beta chain) is a study of CD8 T cells in ankylosing spondylitis. Overall study findings and caveats: Made up of roughly 8 highly homologous variants, a TCR beta motif appeared characteristic of ankylosing spondylitis blood. Significant enrichment of disease-linked clones was reported in matched ankylosing spondylitis synovial fluid.

V trimming: 5 bases; J trimming: 3 bases; junction bases outside the gene matches: 6. The CDR3 sequence is 14 residues long. Germline CDR1 is SEHNR and CDR2 is FQNEAQ (reference sequence). This clonotype has just a few counts. Antigen unknown. Making use of molecular barcodes, quantitative 5'-RACE generated TCR beta libraries. TCRdb processed the 5' RACE reads anew with MiXCR; each CDR3 protein has one entry. The sample comprises about 160,000 distinct CDR3 sequences, 9.8% of which are singletons, and roughly 15% rests with the top ten. This chain uses TRBV7-9 with TRBJ2-7, with 8 bases identical to TRBD1. Material: blood, either unsorted or a sorted T cell fraction (not recorded which). This receptor was obtained from a female donor with ankylosing spondylitis or in good health (not recorded which). The CDR3 reads CASSPDRGDYEQYF. In DNA form, the CDR3 reads TGTGCCAGCAGCCCCGACAGGGGTGACTACGAGCAGTACTTC.